This is a list of T cell receptor beta chains from one sample in a study of blood T cells in healthy people across ages. TCRdb reprocessed the 5' RACE reads via MiXCR and lists one record per CDR3 protein. The repertoire holds some 1.1 million distinct CDR3 sequences, under 40% seen once, with about 12% in the top ten. The sample comprised blood. These receptors came from a man aged 18 to 29 in good health. CDR3s include the opening cysteine and the closing phenylalanine or tryptophan. D genes are given only for firm matches. For some rows the clone size is stated as once, few or many, or as a class when expanded; others skip it.

J | size | D | V | CDR3 | DNA
TRBJ1-5 | NA | NA | TRBV20-1 | CSARNAAHTSNQPQHF | TGCAGTGCTAGAAACGCTGCGCACACTAGCAATCAGCCCCAGCATTTT
TRBJ1-2 | NA | NA | TRBV6-2/TRBV6-3 | CAGKLPNYGYTF | TGTGCCGGCAAGTTACCAAACTATGGCTACACCTTC
TRBJ1-5 | few | TRBD1 | TRBV12-3/TRBV12-4 | CASRATGNQPQHF | TGTGCCAGCAGGGCGACAGGGAACCAGCCCCAGCATTTT
TRBJ1-2 | many | NA | TRBV12-3/TRBV12-4 | CASSSGSTYGYTF | TGTGCCAGCAGTTCAGGGAGTACCTATGGCTACACCTTC
TRBJ2-1 | NA | TRBD2 | TRBV4-2 | CASSQELAVYNEQFF | TGTGCCAGCAGCCAAGAACTAGCGGTCTACAATGAGCAGTTCTTC
TRBJ1-4 | NA | TRBD1 | TRBV7-2 | CASSFGTGTDNEKLFF | TGTGCCAGCAGCTTCGGCACCGGGACAGACAATGAAAAACTGTTTTTT
TRBJ2-7 | NA | NA | TRBV6-2/TRBV6-3 | CASSYSGAESSYEQYF | TGTGCCAGCAGTTACAGCGGAGCGGAGAGCTCCTACGAGCAGTACTTC
TRBJ1-4 | NA | TRBD1 | TRBV2 | CASKQGAPEKLFF | TGTGCCAGCAAACAGGGGGCACCTGAAAAACTGTTTTTT
TRBJ1-2 | NA | NA | TRBV6-5 | CASSYARAYGYTF | TGTGCCAGCAGTTACGCCAGGGCCTATGGCTACACCTTC
TRBJ1-1 | NA | NA | TRBV29-1 | CGVRLMMNTEAFF | TGCGGCGTTAGATTAATGATGAACACTGAAGCTTTCTTT
TRBJ2-6 | few | NA | TRBV6-1 | CASSETGAGANVLTF | TGTGCCAGCAGTGAAACAGGCGCTGGGGCCAACGTCCTGACTTTC
TRBJ1-2 | NA | NA | TRBV6-1 | CASSEEGPDGYTF | TGTGCCAGCAGTGAAGAGGGTCCAGATGGCTACACCTTC
TRBJ2-1 | few | TRBD2 | TRBV9 | CASSVELAGFSYNEQFF | TGTGCCAGCAGCGTAGAACTAGCGGGGTTCTCCTACAATGAGCAGTTCTTC
TRBJ2-1 | once | NA | TRBV10-3 | CAIRGVPTYNEQFF | TGTGCCATCAGGGGGGTACCCACCTACAATGAGCAGTTCTTC
TRBJ1-4 | NA | NA | TRBV7-2 | CASTVLRGNEKLFF | TGTGCCAGCACCGTCCTCAGGGGAAATGAAAAACTGTTTTTT